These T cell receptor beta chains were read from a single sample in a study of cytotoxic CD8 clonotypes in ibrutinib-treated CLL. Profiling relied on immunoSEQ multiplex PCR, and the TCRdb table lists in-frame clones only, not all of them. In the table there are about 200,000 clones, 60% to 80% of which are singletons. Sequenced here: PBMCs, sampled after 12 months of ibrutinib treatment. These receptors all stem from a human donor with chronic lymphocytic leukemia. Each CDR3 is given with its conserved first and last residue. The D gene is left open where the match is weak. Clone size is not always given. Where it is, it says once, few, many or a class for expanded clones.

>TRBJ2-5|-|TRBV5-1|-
TGCGCCAGCAGCTTGCAAACCGGGACAAAAGAGACCCAGTACTTC
CASSLQTGTKETQYF
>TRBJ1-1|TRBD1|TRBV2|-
TGTGCCAGCACCATAAACAGGGGGGACACTGAAGCTTTCTTT
CASTINRGDTEAFF
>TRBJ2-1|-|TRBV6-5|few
TGTGCCAGCAGTTACTCGCCGCTCCCGGGAAATGAGCAGTTCTTC
CASSYSPLPGNEQFF
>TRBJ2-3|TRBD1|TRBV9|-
TGTGCCAGCAGCCCAATGGGACAGGGAGTAGATACGCAGTATTTT
CASSPMGQGVDTQYF
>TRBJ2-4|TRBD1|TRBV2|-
TGTGCCAGCAGTAACGACAGGGGAGCCAAAAACATTCAGTACTTC
CASSNDRGAKNIQYF
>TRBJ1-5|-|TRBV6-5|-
TGTGCCAGCAGTCCCTTCAGGGGCGCGGGTCAGCCCCAGCATTTT
CASSPFRGAGQPQHF
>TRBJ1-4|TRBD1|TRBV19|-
TGTGCCAGTCAGGGGGCGAGTGAAAAACTGTTTTTT
CASQGASEKLFF
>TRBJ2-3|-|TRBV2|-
TGTGCCAGCAGTGAAGGTCGACTCTACACAGATACGCAGTATTTT
CASSEGRLYTDTQYF
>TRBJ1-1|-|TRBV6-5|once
TGTGCCAGCAGTTACAGTCCGCCCGAGAACACTGAAGCTTTCTTT
CASSYSPPENTEAFF
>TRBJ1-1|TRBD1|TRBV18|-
TGTGCCAGCTCTCGGGACAGCCGGAACACTGAAGCTTTCTTT
CASSRDSRNTEAFF
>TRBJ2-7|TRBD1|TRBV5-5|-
TGTGCCAGCAGCAACCGGGACAGGGCCGAGCAGTACTTC
CASSNRDRAEQYF
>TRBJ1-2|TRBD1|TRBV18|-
TGTGCCAGCTCGGTTACAACAGGGGCGGTTCAGGGCTACACCTTC
CASSVTTGAVQGYTF
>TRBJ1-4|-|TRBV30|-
TGTGCCTGGAAGGTGACAACTAATGAAAAACTGTTTTTT
CAWKVTTNEKLFF
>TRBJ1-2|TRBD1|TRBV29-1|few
TGCAGCGTCCCTCGGGACAGGGGGCAATCTGGCTATGGCTACACCTTC
CSVPRDRGQSGYGYTF
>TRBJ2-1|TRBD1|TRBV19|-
TGTGCCAGTAGTATGGGTCAGGCAGGGGGCAATGAGCAGTTCTTC
CASSMGQAGGNEQFF
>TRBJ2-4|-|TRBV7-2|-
TGTGCCAGCAGCTTAGGGGGTCAGGGTAGTCCCATTCAGTACTTC
CASSLGGQGSPIQYF
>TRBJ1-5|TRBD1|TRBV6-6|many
TGTGCCAGCCAGGGACAGAATAGCAATCAGCCCCAGCATTTT
CASQGQNSNQPQHF
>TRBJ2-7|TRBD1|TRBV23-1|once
TGCGCCAGCAGTCAGATTATGGGACAGGTCTACGAGCAGTACTTC
CASSQIMGQVYEQYF
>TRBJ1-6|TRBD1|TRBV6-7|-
TGTGCCAGCAGGGCATGCTCCGACAGGGGGAACTCACCCCTCCACTTT
CASRACSDRGNSPLHF
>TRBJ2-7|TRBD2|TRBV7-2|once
TGTGCCAGCAGCTTAGAGGTCGGGGGGAGCTACGAGCAGTACTTC
CASSLEVGGSYEQYF
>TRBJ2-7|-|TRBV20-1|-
TGCAGACAGGGCTACGAGCAGTACTTC
CRQGYEQYF
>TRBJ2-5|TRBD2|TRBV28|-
TGTGCCACCTTAGCGGGAGGGCCGGAGACCCAGTACTTC
CATLAGGPETQYF
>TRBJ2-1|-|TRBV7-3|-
TGTGCCAGCAGATCAGGGCTCTACAATGAGCAGTTCTTC
CASRSGLYNEQFF
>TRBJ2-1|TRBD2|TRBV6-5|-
TGTGCCAGCACCCTAGCGGGAGGTCCCTATGAGCAGTTCTTC
CASTLAGGPYEQFF
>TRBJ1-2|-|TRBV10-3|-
TGTGCCATCCTAATAACGACAGGTCGACCCTATGGCTACACCTTC
CAILITTGRPYGYTF
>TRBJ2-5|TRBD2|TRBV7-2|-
TGTGCCAGCAGCTTAGGGCTAGCGGGAGGCGGTAAGACCCAGTACTTC
CASSLGLAGGGKTQYF
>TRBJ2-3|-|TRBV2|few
TGTGCCAGCAGTGGCCAGCGGAATACGCAGTATTTT
CASSGQRNTQYF
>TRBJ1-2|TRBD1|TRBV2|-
TGTGCCAGCAGCTACGGGACAGAAGACTTC
CASSYGTEDF
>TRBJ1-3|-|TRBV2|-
TGTGCCAGCAGTGATCGGCTGGGCTCTGGAAACACCATATATTTT
CASSDRLGSGNTIYF
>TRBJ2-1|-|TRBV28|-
TGTGCCAGCAGTTCTCGTCCCCATGCCTACAATGAGCAGTTCTTC
CASSSRPHAYNEQFF
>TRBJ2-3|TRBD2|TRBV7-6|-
TGTGCCAGCAGCTTTCTAGCGGGGGCCACAGATACGCAGTATTTT
CASSFLAGATDTQYF
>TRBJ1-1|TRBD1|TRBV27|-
TGTGCCAGCAGTTCCCAGTCAGGGGGCAGTGCTTTCTTT
CASSSQSGGSAFF
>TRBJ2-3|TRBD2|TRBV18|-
TGTGCCAGCTCACCAGGGATAGCGGGGTATACAGATACGCAGTATTTT
CASSPGIAGYTDTQYF
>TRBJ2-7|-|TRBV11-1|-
TGTGCCAGCAGCTTCGAAGGGTACGAGCAGTACTTC
CASSFEGYEQYF
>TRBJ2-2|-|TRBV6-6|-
TGTGCCAGCAGTATTCGGCTCACCGGGGAGCTGTTTTTT
CASSIRLTGELFF
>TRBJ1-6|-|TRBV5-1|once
TGCGCCAGCAGAGCCACGGGGGATTCACCCCTCCACTTT
CASRATGDSPLHF
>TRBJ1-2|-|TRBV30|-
TGTGCCTGGAGTAAGGGGTCTAACTATGGCTACACCTTC
CAWSKGSNYGYTF
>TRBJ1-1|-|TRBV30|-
TGTGCCTGGAAACGGACAGCGAACACTGAAGCTTTCTTT
CAWKRTANTEAFF
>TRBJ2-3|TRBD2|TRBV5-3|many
TGTGCCAGAAGCCTCCTCCGCCTGGGCGGGGGGATTACAGATACGCAGTATTTT
CARSLLRLGGGITDTQYF
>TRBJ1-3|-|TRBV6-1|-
TGTGCCAGCAGTGAACGTGGGGGTGGTTCTTCAGCTGGAAACACCATATATTTT
CASSERGGGSSAGNTIYF
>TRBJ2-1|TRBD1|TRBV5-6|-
TGTGCCAGCAGCAGCCAGGGGGCGAGTGGGAATGAGCAGTTCTTC
CASSSQGASGNEQFF
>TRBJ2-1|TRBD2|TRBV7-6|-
TGTGCCAGCAGTTCACTACTAGCGGGGTTAGGTGGTGAGCAGTTCTTC
CASSSLLAGLGGEQFF
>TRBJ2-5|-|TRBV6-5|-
TGTGCCAGCAGTTACTCGAACCGGGCTAAAGAGACCCAGTACTTC
CASSYSNRAKETQYF
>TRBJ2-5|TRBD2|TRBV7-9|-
TGTGCCAGCAGCCAGTCCGGGACTAGGGAGACCCAGTACTTC
CASSQSGTRETQYF
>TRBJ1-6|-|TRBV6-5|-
TGTGCCAGCAGTTACTCTAGAACCTATCGATCACCCCTCCACTTT
CASSYSRTYRSPLHF
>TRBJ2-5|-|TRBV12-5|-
TGTGCTAGTGGTCTCTGGACAAGCAACCAAGAGACCCAGTACTTC
CASGLWTSNQETQYF
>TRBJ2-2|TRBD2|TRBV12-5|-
TGTGCTAGTGGCACCTCCCTAGCGGGACGGTCCGGGGAGCTGTTTTTT
CASGTSLAGRSGELFF
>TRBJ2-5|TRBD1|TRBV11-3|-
TGTGCCAGCAGCCCAGGGGCAGGGGGAGAGACCCAGTACTTC
CASSPGAGGETQYF
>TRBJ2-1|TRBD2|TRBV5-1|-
TGCGCCAGCAGCTTGGACCGGGGGACTAGCGGGATTCGTGAGCAGTTCTTC
CASSLDRGTSGIREQFF
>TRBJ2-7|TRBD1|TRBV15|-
TGTGCCACCAGCAGAGATAACGGACAGGACGAGCAGTACTTC
CATSRDNGQDEQYF
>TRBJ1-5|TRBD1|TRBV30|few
TGTGCCTGGAGTGGGACAGGTGTGTATAGCAATCAGCCCCAGCATTTT
CAWSGTGVYSNQPQHF
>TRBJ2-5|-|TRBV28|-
TGTGCCAGCAGCTCCCCGCCCAGACAAGAGACCCAGTACTTC
CASSSPPRQETQYF
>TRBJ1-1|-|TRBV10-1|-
TGCGCCAGCAGCCCAGACAGTCTCGGAGGGGCTTTCTTT
CASSPDSLGGAFF
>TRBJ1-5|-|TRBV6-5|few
TGTGCCAGCACAACAAGAAATCAGCCCCAGCATTTT
CASTTRNQPQHF
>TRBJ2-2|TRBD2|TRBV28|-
TGTGCCAGCAGCCGAGGACTAGCGGGAGACCGGGAGCTGTTTTTT
CASSRGLAGDRELFF
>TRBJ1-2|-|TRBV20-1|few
TGCAGTGCCGAGGAGTATGGCTACACCTTC
CSAEEYGYTF
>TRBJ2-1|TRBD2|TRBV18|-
TGTGCCAGCTCACCACAGCGGGGCTACAATGAGCAGTTCTTC
CASSPQRGYNEQFF
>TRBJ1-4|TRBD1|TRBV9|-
TGTGCCAGCAGCGTACAGGGGGCGGGGGAAAAACTGTTTTTT
CASSVQGAGEKLFF
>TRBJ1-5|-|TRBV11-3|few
TGTGCCAGCAGCGAGAACAGCAATCAGCCCCAGCATTTT
CASSENSNQPQHF